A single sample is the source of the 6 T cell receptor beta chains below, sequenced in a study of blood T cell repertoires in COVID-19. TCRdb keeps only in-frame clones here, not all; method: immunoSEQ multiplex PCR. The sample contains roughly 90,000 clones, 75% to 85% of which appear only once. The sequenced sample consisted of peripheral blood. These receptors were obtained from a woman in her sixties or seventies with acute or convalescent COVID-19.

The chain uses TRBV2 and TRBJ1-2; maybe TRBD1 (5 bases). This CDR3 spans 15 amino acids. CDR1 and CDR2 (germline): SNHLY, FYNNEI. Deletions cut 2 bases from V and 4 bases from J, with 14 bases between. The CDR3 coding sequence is TGTGCCAGCAGTGAAAGTAAGGGGCTGGGCTATGGCTACACCTTC. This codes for CASSESKGLGYGYTF.

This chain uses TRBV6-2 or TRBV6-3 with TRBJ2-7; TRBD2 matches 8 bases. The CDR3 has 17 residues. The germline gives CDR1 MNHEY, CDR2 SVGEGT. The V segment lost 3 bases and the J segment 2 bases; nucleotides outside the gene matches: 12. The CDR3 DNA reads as TGTGCCAGCAGTTATTCCTCAAATGCGGGAGGTGCCTACGAGCAGTACTTC. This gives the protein CASSYSSNAGGAYEQYF.

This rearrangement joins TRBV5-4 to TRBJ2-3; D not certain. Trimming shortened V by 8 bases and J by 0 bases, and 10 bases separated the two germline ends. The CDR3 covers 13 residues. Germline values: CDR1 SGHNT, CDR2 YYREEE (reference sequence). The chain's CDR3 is CASSSTSTDTQYF. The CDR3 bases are TGTGCCAGTAGCAGCACTAGCACAGATACGCAGTATTTT.

The CDR3 here is CASSATNRVEQYF. The CDR3 DNA follows: TGTGCCAGCAGTGCCACTAACAGGGTCGAGCAGTACTTC. The chain joins TRBV6-6 to TRBJ2-7, with a possible D match to TRBD1 (6 bases). The germline V gene encodes CDR1 MNHNY and CDR2 SVGAGI (reference sequence). CDR3 size: 13 residues. Trimming took off 5 bases at V and 6 bases at J, with 14 bases between the two ends.

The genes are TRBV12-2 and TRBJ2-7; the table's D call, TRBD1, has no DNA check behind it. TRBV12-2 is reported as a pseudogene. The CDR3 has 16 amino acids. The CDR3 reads CASRFKTGTARPEQYF. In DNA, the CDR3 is TGTGCAAGTCGCTTCAAAACCGGGACAGCCCGTCCTGAGCAGTACTTC.

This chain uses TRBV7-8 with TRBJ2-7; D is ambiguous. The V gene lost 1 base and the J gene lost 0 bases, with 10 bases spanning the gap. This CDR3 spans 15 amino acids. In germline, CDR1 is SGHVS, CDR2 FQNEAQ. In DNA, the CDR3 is TGTGCCAGCAGCTTAGGTGTCAGTTTCTCCTACGAGCAGTACTTC. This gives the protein CASSLGVSFSYEQYF. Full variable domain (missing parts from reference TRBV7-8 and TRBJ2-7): GAGVSQSPRYKVAKRGQDVALRCDPISGHVSLFWYQQALGQGPEFLTYFQNEAQLDKSGLPSDRFFAERPEGSVSTLKIQRTQQEDSAVYLCASSLGVSFSYEQYFGPGTRLTVT.